The 9 T cell receptor beta chains below come from one sample, sequenced in a study of shared clonotypes between healthy human individuals. Positive CCR7 selection of CD45RO-negative cells yielded the naive CD8 cells, and terminally differentiated effector memory CD45RA+ cells were excluded. Generated by immunoSEQ multiplex PCR, the TCRdb table keeps only in-frame clones and is missing some. Seen here are around 610,000 clones, 95% to 97% observed once, and the top ten hold less than 0.13%. The sample comprised naive CD8+ T cells sorted from blood. These receptors came from a woman younger than 45 in good health.

This rearrangement joins TRBV5-6 to TRBJ1-1; D not resolved. V lost 0 bases, J lost 0 bases, and 12 bases lay in between. The CDR3 is 16 amino acids. The V gene's germline CDR1 is SGHDT and CDR2 YYEEEE. The CDR3 DNA is TGTGCCAGCAGCTTGGAGCGGCGACTCATGAACACTGAAGCTTTCTTT. Encoded protein: CASSLERRLMNTEAFF.

The genes are TRBV9 and TRBJ2-2; D uncertain. From germline, CDR1 is SGDLS and CDR2 YYNGEE. The CDR3 consists of 14 residues. Trimming shortened V by 0 bases and J by 4 bases, and 7 bases separated the two germline ends. The CDR3 loop reads CASSVEKGTGELFF. CDR3 sequence (DNA): TGTGCCAGCAGCGTAGAGAAGGGCACCGGGGAGCTGTTTTTT.

The rearrangement joins TRBV19 to TRBJ2-3, with 9 bases matching TRBD2. The CDR3 spans 15 residues. From germline, CDR1 is LNHDA and CDR2 SQIVND (reference sequence). Trimming removed 7 bases from V and 5 bases from J; junction bases left unmatched: 10. The CDR3 DNA is TGTGCCAGTATGCTTAGCGGGAGTCCTGGAGATACGCAGTATTTT. This sequence encodes CASMLSGSPGDTQYF.

The chain uses TRBV29-1 and TRBJ2-1, with TRBD2 as a possible D gene (6 bases). With 7 bases removed from V and 2 bases from J, the gap between germline ends came to 12 bases. Germline assignment: CDR1 SQVTM and CDR2 ANQGSEA. CDR3 length equals 13 residues. The CDR3 sequence: CSAKSGPYNEQFF. The CDR3 nucleotides read TGCAGCGCGAAAAGCGGGCCCTACAATGAGCAGTTCTTC.

The V call is TRBV6-1, the J call TRBJ1-5; TRBD1 is a possible D gene (6 bases). CDR3 length: 13 residues. Germline CDR1 and CDR2: MNHNS and SASEGT. Trimming shortened V by 7 bases and J by 7 bases, and 14 bases separated the two germline ends. CDR3 bases: TGTGCCAGCAAAAACAGGGTTGTGCAGCCCCAGCATTTT. Amino acids: CASKNRVVQPQHF.

As for this clone: Other nucleotide sequences in the sample specify the same CDR3. The rearrangement uses TRBV7-9 and TRBJ1-1; D remains ambiguous. CDR1 SEHNR and CDR2 FQNEAQ come from the germline V gene (reference sequence). V lost 6 bases to trimming and J lost 5 bases, with 16 bases between them. CDR3 length: 14 residues. The chain's CDR3 is CASSSVGERTEAFF. CDR3 DNA sequence: TGTGCCAGCAGTTCCGTGGGAGAGAGGACTGAAGCTTTCTTT. The whole variable domain, filled in from reference TRBV7-9 and TRBJ1-1, reads DTGVSQNPRHKITKRGQNVTFRCDPISEHNRLYWYRQTLGQGPEFLTYFQNEAQLEKSRLLSDRFSAERPKGSFSTLEIQRTEQGDSAMYLCASSSVGERTEAFFGQGTRLTVV.

V usage is TRBV6-6 and J usage is TRBJ2-5; 7 bases match TRBD2. The CDR3 totals 16 residues. The V gene's germline CDR1 is MNHNY and CDR2 SVGAGI (reference sequence). After removal of 2 bases from V and 2 bases from J, the junction contained 8 bases not matched to a gene. In DNA form, the CDR3 reads TGTGCCAGCAGTTACGGTTCTAGCGGAGAACAAGAGACCCAGTACTTC. It specifies CASSYGSSGEQETQYF.

The table lists this clone with a count of one. The chain combines TRBV6-6 with TRBJ1-5; D is ambiguous. In germline, CDR1 is MNHNY, CDR2 SVGAGI (reference sequence). Trimming took 0 bases from V and 4 from J, leaving 4 bases between them. This CDR3 contains 13 residues. As DNA, the CDR3 is TGTGCCAGCAGTTACTCCCCGAATCAGCCCCAGCATTTT. Its protein is CASSYSPNQPQHF.

V and J are TRBV9 and TRBJ1-4, with a tentative D call TRBD1 (5 bases). Germline loops: CDR1 SGDLS, CDR2 YYNGEE. Trimming pared 1 base from V and 0 bases from J, leaving 7 bases between. The CDR3 contains 15 residues. CDR3 in amino acids: CASSVQGATNEKLFF. CDR3 DNA sequence: TGTGCCAGCAGCGTACAGGGTGCAACTAATGAAAAACTGTTTTTT. Combining the CDR3 with reference TRBV9 and TRBJ1-4 gives the whole variable domain DSGVTQTPKHLITATGQRVTLRCSPRSGDLSVYWYQQSLDQGLQFLIQYYNGEERAKGNILERFSAQQFPDLHSELNLSSLELGDSALYFCASSVQGATNEKLFFGSGTQLSVL.